This TCR beta chain is from a study of technical replicates of blood from a handful of donors. V gave up 5 bases and J gave up 5 bases; unmatched junction bases: 6. Per germline, CDR1 MNHEY and CDR2 SVGAGI. This CDR3 spans 14 amino acids. Assay: immunoSEQ multiplex PCR; the TCRdb copy retains only in-frame clones and omits some. This sample has more than 65,000 clones; 90% to 95% occur once, and the top ten carry around 0.42%. The sample comprised T cells isolated from PBMCs. The TCR comes from a human donor in good health. V usage is TRBV6-5 and J usage is TRBJ2-3; 8 bases are shared with TRBD2. This CDR3 is CASSPREGGDTQYF. CDR3 bases: TGTGCCAGCAGTCCACGGGAGGGGGGAGATACGCAGTATTTT.